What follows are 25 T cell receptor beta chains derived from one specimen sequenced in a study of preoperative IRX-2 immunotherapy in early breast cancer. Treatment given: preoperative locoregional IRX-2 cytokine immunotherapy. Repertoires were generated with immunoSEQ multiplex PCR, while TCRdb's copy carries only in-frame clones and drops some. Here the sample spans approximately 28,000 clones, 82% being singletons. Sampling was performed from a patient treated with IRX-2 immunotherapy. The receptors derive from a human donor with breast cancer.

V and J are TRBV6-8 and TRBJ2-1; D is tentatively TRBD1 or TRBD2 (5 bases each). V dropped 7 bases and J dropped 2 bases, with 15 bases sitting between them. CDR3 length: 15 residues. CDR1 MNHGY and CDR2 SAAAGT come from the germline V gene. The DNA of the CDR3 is TGTGCCAGCACCGATCAGTGGGGACCCTACAATGAGCAGTTCTTC. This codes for CASTDQWGPYNEQFF.

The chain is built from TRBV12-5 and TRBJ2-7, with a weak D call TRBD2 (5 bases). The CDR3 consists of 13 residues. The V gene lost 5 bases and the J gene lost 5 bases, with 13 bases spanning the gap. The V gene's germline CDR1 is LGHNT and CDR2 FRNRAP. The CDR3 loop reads CASGPPGNNEQYF. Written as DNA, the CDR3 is TGTGCTAGTGGTCCTCCGGGGAACAACGAGCAGTACTTC.

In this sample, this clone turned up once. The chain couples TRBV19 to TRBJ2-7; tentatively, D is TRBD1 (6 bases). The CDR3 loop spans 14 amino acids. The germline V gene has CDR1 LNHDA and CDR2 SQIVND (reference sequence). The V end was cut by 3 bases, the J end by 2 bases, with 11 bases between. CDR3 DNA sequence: TGTGCCAGTAGTATTTCGGGACAAACCTACGAGCAGTACTTC. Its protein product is CASSISGQTYEQYF.

The CDR3 reads CASSTSRGAPYEQFF. The DNA of the CDR3 is TGTGCCAGCAGCACATCACGGGGGGCGCCGTATGAGCAGTTCTTC. This chain joins TRBV11-3 and TRBJ2-1; a weak D match, TRBD2 (7 bases). CDR3 length equals 15 residues. The germline V gene has CDR1 SGHNT and CDR2 YENEEA. V lost 5 bases, J lost 8 bases, and 19 bases lay in between.

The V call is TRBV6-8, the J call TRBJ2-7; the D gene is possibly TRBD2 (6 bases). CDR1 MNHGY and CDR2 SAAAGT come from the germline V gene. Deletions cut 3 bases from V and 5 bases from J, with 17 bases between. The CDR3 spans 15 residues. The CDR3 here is CASSYRAGTNHEQYF. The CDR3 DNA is TGTGCCAGCAGTTATCGCGCGGGAACCAACCACGAGCAGTACTTC.

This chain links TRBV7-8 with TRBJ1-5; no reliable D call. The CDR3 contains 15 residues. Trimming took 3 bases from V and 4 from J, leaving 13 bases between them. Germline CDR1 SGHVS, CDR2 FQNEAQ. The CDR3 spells CASSLALGSNQPQHF. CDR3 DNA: TGTGCCAGCAGCTTGGCCCTGGGCAGTAATCAGCCCCAGCATTTT.

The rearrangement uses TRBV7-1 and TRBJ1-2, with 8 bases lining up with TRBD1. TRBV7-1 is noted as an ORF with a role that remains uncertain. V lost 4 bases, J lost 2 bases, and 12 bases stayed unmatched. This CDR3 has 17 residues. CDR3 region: CASSLRTGLVGNYGYTF. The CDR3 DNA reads TGTGCCAGCAGCTTAAGGACAGGGCTGGTTGGAAACTATGGCTACACCTTC.

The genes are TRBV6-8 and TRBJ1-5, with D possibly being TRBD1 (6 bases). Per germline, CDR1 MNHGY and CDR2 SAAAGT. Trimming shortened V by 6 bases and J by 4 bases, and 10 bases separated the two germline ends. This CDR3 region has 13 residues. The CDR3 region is CASRDQGNQPQHF. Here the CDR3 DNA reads TGTGCCAGCAGGGATCAGGGGAATCAGCCCCAGCATTTT.

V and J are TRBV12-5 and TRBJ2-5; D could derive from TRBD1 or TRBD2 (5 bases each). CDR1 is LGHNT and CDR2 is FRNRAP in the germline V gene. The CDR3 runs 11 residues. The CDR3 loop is CAILSGGTQYF. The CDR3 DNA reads TGTGCCATCCTAAGTGGGGGGACCCAGTACTTC.

The CDR3, as DNA: TGCGCCAGCAGCCTCGACAGGGAGGGGACCCAGTACTTC. This codes for CASSLDREGTQYF. The gene calls are TRBV23-1 and TRBJ2-5; D might be TRBD1 or TRBD2, each matching 7 bases. TRBV23-1 qualifies as an ORF whose function is uncertain. This CDR3 has 13 amino acids. V gave up 6 bases and J gave up 7 bases, with 15 bases separating them.

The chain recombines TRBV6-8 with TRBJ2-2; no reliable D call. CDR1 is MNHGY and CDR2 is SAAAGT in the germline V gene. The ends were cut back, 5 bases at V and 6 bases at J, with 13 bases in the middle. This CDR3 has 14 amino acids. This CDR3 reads CASSDEQSAGELFF. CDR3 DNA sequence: TGTGCCAGCAGTGACGAGCAGAGCGCCGGGGAGCTGTTTTTT.

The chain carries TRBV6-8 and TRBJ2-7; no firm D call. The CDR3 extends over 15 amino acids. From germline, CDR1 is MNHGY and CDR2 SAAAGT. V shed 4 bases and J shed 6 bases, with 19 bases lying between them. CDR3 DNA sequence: TGTGCCAGCAGTTCACTTCCACCAAGGGTTTCCGAGCAGTACTTC. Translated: CASSSLPPRVSEQYF.

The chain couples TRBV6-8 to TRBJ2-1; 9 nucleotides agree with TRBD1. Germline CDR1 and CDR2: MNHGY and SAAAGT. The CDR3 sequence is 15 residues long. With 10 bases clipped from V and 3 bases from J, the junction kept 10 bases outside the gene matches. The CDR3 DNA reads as TGTGCCATCAGAGACGGGACAGGGCACTACAATGAGCAGTTCTTC. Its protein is CAIRDGTGHYNEQFF.

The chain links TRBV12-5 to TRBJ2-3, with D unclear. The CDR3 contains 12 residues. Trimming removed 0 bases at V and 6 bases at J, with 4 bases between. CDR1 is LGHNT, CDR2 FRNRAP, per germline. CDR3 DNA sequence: TGTGCTAGTGGTTTGGTGGGGGATACGCAGTATTTT. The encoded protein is CASGLVGDTQYF.

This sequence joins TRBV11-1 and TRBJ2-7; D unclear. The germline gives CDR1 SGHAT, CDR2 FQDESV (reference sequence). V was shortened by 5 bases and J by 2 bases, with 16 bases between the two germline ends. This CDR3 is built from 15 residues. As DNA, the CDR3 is TGTGCCAGCAGCAGAGCCCCTGACTTGACCTACGAGCAGTACTTC. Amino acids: CASSRAPDLTYEQYF. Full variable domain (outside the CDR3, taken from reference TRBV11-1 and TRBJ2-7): EAEVAQSPRYKITEKSQAVAFWCDPISGHATLYWYRQILGQGPELLVQFQDESVVDDSQLPKDRFSAERLKGVDSTLKIQPAELGDSAMYLCASSRAPDLTYEQYFGPGTRLTVT.

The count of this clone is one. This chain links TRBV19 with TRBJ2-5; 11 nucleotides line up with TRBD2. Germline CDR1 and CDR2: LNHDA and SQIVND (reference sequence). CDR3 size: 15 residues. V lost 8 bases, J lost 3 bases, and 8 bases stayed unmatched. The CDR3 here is CASRQGGLAEETQYF. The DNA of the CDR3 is TGTGCCAGTCGCCAGGGGGGACTAGCGGAAGAGACCCAGTACTTC. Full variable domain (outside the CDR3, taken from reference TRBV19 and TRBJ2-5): DGGITQSPKYLFRKEGQNVTLSCEQNLNHDAMYWYRQDPGQGLRLIYYSQIVNDFQKGDIAEGYSVSREKKESFPLTVTSAQKNPTAFYLCASRQGGLAEETQYFGPGTRLLVL.

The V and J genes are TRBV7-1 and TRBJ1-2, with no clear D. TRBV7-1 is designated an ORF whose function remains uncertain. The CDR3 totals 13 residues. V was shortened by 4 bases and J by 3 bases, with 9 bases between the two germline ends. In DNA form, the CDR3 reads TGTGCCAGCAGCTTAAGCTGGGACTATGGCTACACCTTC. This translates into CASSLSWDYGYTF.

The chain's CDR3 is CASGWTGGIETQYF. DNA for the CDR3: TGTGCCAGTGGCTGGACAGGGGGCATTGAGACCCAGTACTTC. This chain links TRBV6-8 with TRBJ2-5; TRBD1 matches 11 bases. Germline V gives CDR1 MNHGY, CDR2 SAAAGT. The CDR3 length is 14 residues. Losses at the gene ends were 9 bases for V and 5 bases for J; bases not matched to a gene: 8.

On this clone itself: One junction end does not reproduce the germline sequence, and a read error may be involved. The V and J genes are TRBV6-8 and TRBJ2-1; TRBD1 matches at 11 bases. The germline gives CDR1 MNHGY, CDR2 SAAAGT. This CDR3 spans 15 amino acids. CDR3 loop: CAISAGQGAINEQFF. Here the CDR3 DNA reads TGTGCCATCAGTGCCGGACAGGGGGCTATCAATGAGCAGTTCTTC.

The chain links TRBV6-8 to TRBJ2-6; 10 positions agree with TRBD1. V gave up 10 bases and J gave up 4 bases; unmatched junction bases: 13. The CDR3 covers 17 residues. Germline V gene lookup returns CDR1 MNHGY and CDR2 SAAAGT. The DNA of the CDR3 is TGTGCCACCTGGGGGACAGGGGCTCTGCCGGGGGCCAACGTCCTGACTTTC. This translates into CATWGTGALPGANVLTF.

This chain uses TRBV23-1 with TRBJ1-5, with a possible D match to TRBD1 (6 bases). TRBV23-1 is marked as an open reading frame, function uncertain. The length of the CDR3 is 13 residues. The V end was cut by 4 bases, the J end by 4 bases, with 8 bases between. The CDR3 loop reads CASSRGQNQPQHF. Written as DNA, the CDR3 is TGCGCCAGCAGTCGAGGACAGAATCAGCCCCAGCATTTT.

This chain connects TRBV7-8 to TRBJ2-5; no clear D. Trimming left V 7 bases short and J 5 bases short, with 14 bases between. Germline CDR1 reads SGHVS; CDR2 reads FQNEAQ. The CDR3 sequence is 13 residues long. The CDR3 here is CASIRSPQETQYF. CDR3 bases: TGTGCCAGCATCCGGAGTCCTCAGGAGACCCAGTACTTC.

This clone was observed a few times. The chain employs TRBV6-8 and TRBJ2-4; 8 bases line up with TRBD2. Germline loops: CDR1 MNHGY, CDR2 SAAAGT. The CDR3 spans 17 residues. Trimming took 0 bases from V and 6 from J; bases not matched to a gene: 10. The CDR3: CASSYSIAGTTGNIQYF. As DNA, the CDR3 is TGTGCCAGCAGTTACTCGATAGCGGGAACGACTGGAAACATTCAGTACTTC.

DNA for the CDR3: TGTGCCAGCAGCCATGTCGGGGGGCCCTACGAGCAGTACTTC. Translation gives CASSHVGGPYEQYF. V gene TRBV14 combines with J gene TRBJ2-7, with a tentative D call TRBD2 (7 bases). This CDR3 comprises 14 residues. Between the trimmed V and J ends, which lost 3 bases and 2 bases, there was a span of 11 bases. The V gene's germline CDR1 is SGHDN and CDR2 FVKESK. The whole variable domain, filled in from reference TRBV14 and TRBJ2-7, reads EAGVTQFPSHSVIEKGQTVTLRCDPISGHDNLYWYRRVMGKEIKFLLHFVKESKQDESGMPNNRFLAERTGGTYSTLKVQPAELEDSGVYFCASSHVGGPYEQYFGPGTRLTVT.

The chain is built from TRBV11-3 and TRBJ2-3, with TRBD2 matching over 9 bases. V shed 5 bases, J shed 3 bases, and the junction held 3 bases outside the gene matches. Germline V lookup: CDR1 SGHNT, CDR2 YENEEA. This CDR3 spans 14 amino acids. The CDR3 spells CASSPGLATDTQYF. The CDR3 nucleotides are TGTGCCAGCAGCCCGGGACTAGCAACAGATACGCAGTATTTT.